Listed below are T cell receptor beta chains from one sample, sequenced in a study of cytomegalovirus exposure and HLA in healthy donors. Repertoires were generated with immunoSEQ multiplex PCR, while TCRdb's copy carries only in-frame clones and drops some. The sample gives roughly 27,000 clones, about 66% of which show up once; roughly 45% is in the top ten. The sequenced material came from PBMCs. The receptors derive from a male donor in good health and CMV-seropositive. CDR3s include the opening cysteine and the closing phenylalanine or tryptophan. The D gene is left open where the match is weak. Not all rows give a size; the values are once, few, many and, for expanded clones, a class.

>TRBJ1-2|TRBV5-8|.|TRBD1|15
CASSSGQGGYYGYTF
TGTGCCAGCAGCTCAGGACAGGGAGGGTACTATGGCTACACCTTC
>TRBJ1-2|TRBV29-1|few|.|12
CSVNLPGHGYTF
TGCAGCGTTAACCTCCCAGGGCATGGCTACACCTTC
>TRBJ1-1|TRBV6-5|few|.|13
CASRGGGTTEAFF
TGTGCCAGCAGGGGGGGAGGGACGACTGAAGCTTTCTTT
>TRBJ2-3|TRBV6-1|.|TRBD1|16
CASSESSGTGADTQYF
TGTGCCAGCAGTGAATCATCGGGGACAGGAGCAGATACGCAGTATTTT
>TRBJ1-2|TRBV25-1|.|.|14
CASSGSGGSEGYTF
TGTGCCAGCAGTGGATCTGGGGGGTCAGAAGGCTACACCTTC
>TRBJ2-5|TRBV29-1|few|.|8
CSVGAQYF
TGCAGCGTTGGCGCCCAGTACTTC
>TRBJ1-2|TRBV5-1|.|TRBD1|17
CASSLTGGAPGRYGYTF
TGCGCCAGCAGCTTAACAGGGGGCGCCCCTGGTCGGTATGGCTACACCTTC
>TRBJ1-3|TRBV29-1|.|.|13
CSASDSWGNTIYF
TGCAGCGCCTCGGACAGCTGGGGAAACACCATATATTTT
>TRBJ1-1|TRBV5-6|.|.|16
CASSFGAEGVNTEAFF
TGTGCCAGCAGCTTTGGGGCCGAAGGGGTGAACACTGAAGCTTTCTTT
>TRBJ2-7|TRBV29-1|.|.|15
CSVLKLKGQAYEQYF
TGCAGCGTTCTCAAATTAAAGGGGCAGGCCTACGAGCAGTACTTC
>TRBJ1-5|TRBV10-2|once|.|15
CASSESGVENQPQHF
TGCGCCAGCAGTGAGTCCGGGGTTGAGAATCAGCCCCAGCATTTT
>TRBJ1-4|TRBV5-6|few|.|15
CASSANRGINEKLFF
TGTGCCAGCAGCGCGAATCGGGGGATTAATGAAAAACTGTTTTTT
>TRBJ1-1|TRBV6-1|once|.|13
CASRDHGVTEAFF
TGTGCCAGCAGGGACCACGGGGTTACTGAAGCTTTCTTT
>TRBJ1-2|TRBV7-6|.|.|13
CASSSTNYYGYTF
TGTGCCAGCAGCTCCACAAACTATTATGGCTACACCTTC
>TRBJ1-2|TRBV4-2|.|.|15
CASSHPTDPRYGYTF
TGTGCCAGCAGCCATCCCACCGATCCCCGGTATGGCTACACCTTC
>TRBJ2-3|TRBV4-1|few|TRBD2|17
CASSQEEAGGFTDTQYF
TGCGCCAGCAGCCAAGAGGAAGCGGGGGGATTCACAGATACGCAGTATTTT
>TRBJ1-3|TRBV2|.|.|14
CASRQAYAGNTIYF
TGTGCCAGCCGACAGGCCTATGCTGGAAACACCATATATTTT
>TRBJ2-5|TRBV2|once|.|13
CASSDLLAETQYF
TGTGCCAGCAGTGATCTGCTAGCAGAGACCCAGTACTTC
>TRBJ1-1|TRBV20-1|.|.|11
CSARVREEAFF
TGCAGTGCGCGAGTTAGGGAGGAAGCTTTCTTT
>TRBJ2-7|TRBV11-2|medium-sized|TRBD2|15
CASSSVAGGLYEQYF
TGTGCCAGCAGCTCTGTAGCGGGAGGACTCTACGAGCAGTACTTC
>TRBJ2-1|TRBV30|.|TRBD1|17
CAWSANTPGQFWNEQFF
TGTGCCTGGAGTGCCAATACTCCGGGACAGTTTTGGAATGAGCAGTTCTTC
>TRBJ1-2|TRBV6-5|few|TRBD1|16
CASSYTDRPPNYGYTF
TGTGCCAGCAGTTACACGGACAGGCCCCCTAACTATGGCTACACCTTC
>TRBJ1-2|TRBV11-2|.|TRBD1|17
CASSLDLGRQGASGYTF
TGTGCCAGCAGCTTAGATCTAGGGAGGCAGGGGGCGTCGGGCTACACCTTC
>TRBJ1-5|TRBV5-1|.|TRBD1|15
CASSFGTGGNQPQHF
TGCGCCAGCAGTTTCGGGACAGGGGGCAATCAGCCCCAGCATTTT
>TRBJ2-2|TRBV5-4|few|TRBD1|14
CASSRGQGGGELFF
TGTGCCAGCAGCCGGGGACAGGGTGGCGGGGAGCTGTTTTTT
>TRBJ1-1|TRBV18|.|.|14
CASSPDRLNTEAFF
TGTGCCAGCTCCCCCGACAGGTTGAACACTGAAGCTTTCTTT
>TRBJ2-7|TRBV7-8|.|.|16
CASSLGSAGSSYEQYF
TGTGCCAGCAGCTTAGGAAGTGCAGGGTCCTCCTACGAGCAGTACTTC
>TRBJ1-3|TRBV14|few|.|13
CASSQVAGNTIYF
TGTGCCAGCAGCCAAGTCGCTGGAAACACCATATATTTT
>TRBJ2-1|TRBV28|.|TRBD2|15
CASSLAGDGYNEQFF
TGTGCCAGCAGTTTAGCGGGAGACGGATACAATGAGCAGTTCTTC
>TRBJ2-7|TRBV7-9|few|TRBD2|16
CASSSPTSGSSYEQYF
TGTGCCAGCAGCTCGCCCACTAGCGGGAGCTCCTACGAGCAGTACTTC
>TRBJ2-7|TRBV28|.|.|13
CASSLFSRGEQYF
TGTGCCAGCAGTTTATTCAGCCGGGGCGAGCAGTACTTC
>TRBJ2-5|TRBV27|.|TRBD2|15
CASSWASGSWETQYF
TGTGCCAGCAGTTGGGCTAGCGGGAGCTGGGAGACCCAGTACTTC
>TRBJ2-7|TRBV18|once|TRBD1|13
CASSLQGAPPVAF
TGTGCCAGCTCTTTACAGGGGGCACCTCCTGTCGCTTTC
>TRBJ1-5|TRBV15|.|TRBD1|13
CATSQGAGQPQHF
TGTGCCACCAGTCAGGGGGCCGGTCAGCCCCAGCATTTT
>TRBJ2-1|TRBV28|.|.|14
CASKLWVADNEQFF
TGTGCCAGCAAACTATGGGTAGCGGACAATGAGCAGTTCTTC
>TRBJ2-1|TRBV7-7|.|TRBD2|14
CASSSSGRASEQFF
TGTGCTAGCAGCTCTAGCGGGAGGGCAAGTGAGCAGTTCTTC
>TRBJ2-1|TRBV15|.|TRBD1|13
CATSGQGEYEQFF
TGTGCCACCTCGGGACAGGGAGAATATGAGCAGTTCTTC
>TRBJ1-5|TRBV10-3|.|.|13
CAISESYNQPQHF
TGTGCCATCAGTGAGTCTTACAATCAGCCCCAGCATTTT
>TRBJ2-7|TRBV27|.|.|15
CASSSDGSGYYEQYF
TGTGCCAGCAGTTCAGATGGGAGCGGGTACTACGAGCAGTACTTC
>TRBJ2-7|TRBV7-6|.|TRBD1|15
CASSLALGQGYEQYF
TGTGCCAGCAGCTTAGCCCTGGGACAGGGTTACGAGCAGTACTTC
>TRBJ1-2|TRBV28|few|TRBD1|14
CASSLGQGAGGYTF
TGTGCCAGCAGCCTCGGACAGGGGGCAGGTGGCTACACCTTC
>TRBJ2-7|TRBV30|.|.|16
CAWSGPDRERTIPKYF
TGTGCCTGGAGTGGCCCGGACAGAGAGAGGACAATACCGAAGTACTTC
>TRBJ2-2|TRBV6-1|few|.|15
CASSELGGGTGELFF
TGTGCCAGCAGTGAACTGGGGGGAGGAACCGGGGAGCTGTTTTTT
>TRBJ2-1|TRBV28|.|TRBD2|15
CASTLWTSGSNEQFF
TGTGCCAGCACCTTGTGGACTAGCGGGAGTAATGAGCAGTTCTTC
>TRBJ1-2|TRBV30|.|TRBD1|14
CAWRGTGGGAGYTF
TGTGCCTGGAGAGGGACAGGAGGGGGTGCTGGCTACACCTTC
>TRBJ2-7|TRBV27|.|TRBD2|14
CASSSRAGAYEQYF
TGTGCCAGCAGCTCCCGAGCGGGAGCCTACGAGCAGTACTTC
>TRBJ1-1|TRBV12-5|.|TRBD1|18
CASGLMGQGFMENTEAFF
TGTGCTAGTGGTTTGATGGGACAGGGGTTCATGGAGAACACTGAAGCTTTCTTT
>TRBJ1-1|TRBV29-1|.|TRBD1|13
CSVEGQGGTEAFF
TGCAGCGTTGAAGGACAGGGTGGAACTGAAGCTTTCTTT
>TRBJ2-2|TRBV28|few|.|13
CALMKGDTGELFF
TGTGCTCTAATGAAAGGGGACACCGGGGAGCTGTTTTTT
>TRBJ1-1|TRBV5-7|.|TRBD1|15
CASSRPGTGNTEAFF
TGTGCCAGCAGCAGGCCCGGGACAGGGAACACTGAAGCTTTCTTT